This T cell receptor beta chain was found in a study of radiotherapy plus CTLA-4 blockade in lung cancer. TCRdb's table, derived via immunoSEQ multiplex PCR, lists solely in-frame clones and lacks some. The sample has roughly 90,000 clones, around 88% seen once. Germline loops: CDR1 SEHNR, CDR2 FQNEAQ (reference sequence). The CDR3 is 13 residues long. V lost 8 bases and J lost 5, with 14 bases in between. This clone has only a few counts. Sequencing used peripheral blood, obtained from a patient treated with radiotherapy plus ipilimumab. The V gene is TRBV7-9, the J gene TRBJ2-3; D is perhaps TRBD2 (6 bases). The sequence derives from a human donor with non-small cell lung cancer that progressed on radiotherapy plus ipilimumab. CDR3 sequence reads: CASGGISVDTQYF. The CDR3 DNA follows: TGTGCCAGCGGCGGGATCTCAGTAGATACGCAGTATTTT.